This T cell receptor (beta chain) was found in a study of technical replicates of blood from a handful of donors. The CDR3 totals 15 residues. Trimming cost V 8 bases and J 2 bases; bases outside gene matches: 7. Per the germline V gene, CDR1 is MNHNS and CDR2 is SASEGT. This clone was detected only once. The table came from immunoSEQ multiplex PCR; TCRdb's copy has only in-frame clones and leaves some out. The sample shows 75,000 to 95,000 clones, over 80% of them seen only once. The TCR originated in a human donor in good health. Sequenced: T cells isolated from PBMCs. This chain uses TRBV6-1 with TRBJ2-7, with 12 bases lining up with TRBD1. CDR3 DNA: TGTGCCAGCGGGCCGGGACAGGGGGCCCCCTACGAGCAGTACTTC. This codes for CASGPGQGAPYEQYF.